These T cell receptor beta chains were read from a single sample in a study of neurological immune-mediated disorders. MiXCR, run by TCRdb on the 5' RACE reads, gives a single entry per CDR3 protein. Of some 31,000 distinct CDR3 sequences listed, roughly 4.4% are singletons. The material sequenced was PBMCs. The receptors here all came from a man younger than 35 in good health. Both conserved end residues are part of each CDR3. A D gene is named only where the DNA matches it firmly. The size entry gives once, few, many, or a class for an expanded clone.

j_call,d_call,v_call,clone_size,cdr3_nt,cdr3_aa
TRBJ2-2,.,TRBV5-5,many,TGTGCCAGCAGAAGGTCCGGGGTTCGCACCGGGGAGCTGTTTTTT,CASRRSGVRTGELFF
TRBJ2-7,.,TRBV7-2,many,TGTGCCAGCAGCCAGCCCGGGGGGCGGGTTGGCGAGCAGTACTTC,CASSQPGGRVGEQYF
TRBJ2-3,.,TRBV19,many,TGTGCCAGTACCGGCTCAGGGGATGCAGATACGCAGTATTTT,CASTGSGDADTQYF
TRBJ2-7,.,TRBV5-1,many,TGCGCCAGCAGCATCGACAGGTTCTCCGGCTACGAGCAGTACTTC,CASSIDRFSGYEQYF
TRBJ2-1,.,TRBV20-1,many,TGCAGTGCTAGAGAAAATCTAGGGGGATACAATGAGCAGTTCTTC,CSARENLGGYNEQFF
TRBJ1-1,TRBD1,TRBV10-3,medium-sized,TGTGCCATCAGTGTAGGGACAGGTGAGATGAACACTGAAGCTTTCTTT,CAISVGTGEMNTEAFF
TRBJ1-1,.,TRBV7-2,many,TGTGCCAGCAGCTTATACGGGGTTCGCAGAGAAGCTTTCTTT,CASSLYGVRREAFF
TRBJ1-1,.,TRBV6-6,many,TGTGCCAGCAGTTACCGCAGCGCGAACACTGAAGCTTTCTTT,CASSYRSANTEAFF
TRBJ1-4,TRBD1,TRBV12-3/TRBV12-4,many,TGTGCCAGCAGGCGGACAGGGGGCGTTGAAAAACTGTTTTTT,CASRRTGGVEKLFF
TRBJ1-1,.,TRBV3-1,many,TGTGCCAGCAGCCGCGAAACAGGGTCAGGAATGAACACTGAAGCTTTCTTT,CASSRETGSGMNTEAFF
TRBJ2-1,.,TRBV5-1,many,TGCGCCAGCAGCTTGGATGGAGGGGCTCCCTACAATGAGCAGTTCTTC,CASSLDGGAPYNEQFF
TRBJ1-2,.,TRBV7-2,many,TGTGCCAGCAGCTTAGCCCTTCGGGGGTCCTTC,CASSLALRGSF
TRBJ2-5,.,TRBV7-8,many,TGTGCCAGCAGCTGGGGAGACAGTCGATCCCTTCATCTAGAGACCCAGTACTTC,CASSWGDSRSLHLETQYF
TRBJ1-6,.,TRBV5-1,many,TGCGCCAGCAGGGCAGGTCCCAATAATTCACCCCTCCACTTT,CASRAGPNNSPLHF